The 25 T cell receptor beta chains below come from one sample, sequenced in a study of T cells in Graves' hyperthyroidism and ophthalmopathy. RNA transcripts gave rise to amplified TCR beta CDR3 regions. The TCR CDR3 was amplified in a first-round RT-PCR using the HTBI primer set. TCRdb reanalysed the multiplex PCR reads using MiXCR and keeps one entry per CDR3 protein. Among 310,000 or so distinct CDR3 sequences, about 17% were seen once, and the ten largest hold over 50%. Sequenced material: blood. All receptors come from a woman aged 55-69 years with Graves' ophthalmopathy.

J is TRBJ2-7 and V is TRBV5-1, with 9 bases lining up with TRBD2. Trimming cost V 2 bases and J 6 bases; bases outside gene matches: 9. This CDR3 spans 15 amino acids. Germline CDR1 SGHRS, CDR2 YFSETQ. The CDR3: CASSLAGGSPVEQYF. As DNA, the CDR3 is TGCGCCAGCAGCTTAGCGGGGGGTTCCCCGGTCGAGCAGTACTTC. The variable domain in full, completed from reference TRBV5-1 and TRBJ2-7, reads KAGVTQTPRYLIKTRGQQVTLSCSPISGHRSVSWYQQTPGQGLQFLFEYFSETQRNKGNFPGRFSGRQFSNSRSEMNVSTLELGDSALYLCASSLAGGSPVEQYFGPGTRLTVT.

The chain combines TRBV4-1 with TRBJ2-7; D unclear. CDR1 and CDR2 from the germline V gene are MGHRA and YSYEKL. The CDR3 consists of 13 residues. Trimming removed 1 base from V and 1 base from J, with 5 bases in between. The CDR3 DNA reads TGCGCCAGCAGCCAAGGGGGTTCCTACGAGCAGTACTTC. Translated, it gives CASSQGGSYEQYF.

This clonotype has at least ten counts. The CDR3 DNA reads TGTGCCAGCAGTTCCCCTTCTAGCGGGAGCTACAATGAGCAGTTCTTC. Translating gives CASSSPSSGSYNEQFF. The rearrangement uses TRBV28 and TRBJ2-1; TRBD2 aligns across 10 bases. The ends lost 4 bases at V and 3 bases at J; junction bases unmatched: 6. The CDR3 consists of 16 residues. Germline V CDR1 and CDR2: MDHEN, SYDVKM.

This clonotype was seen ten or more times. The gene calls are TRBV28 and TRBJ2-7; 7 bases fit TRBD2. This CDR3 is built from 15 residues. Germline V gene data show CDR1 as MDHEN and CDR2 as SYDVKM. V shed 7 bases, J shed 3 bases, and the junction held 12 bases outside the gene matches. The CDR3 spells CASTGGSETGYEQYF. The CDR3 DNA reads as TGTGCCAGCACCGGGGGGTCGGAGACCGGCTACGAGCAGTACTTC.

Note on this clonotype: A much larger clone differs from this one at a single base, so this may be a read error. The CDR3 is CTSIDRGTDTQYF. CDR3 nucleotide sequence: TGTACCAGCATCGACAGGGGCACAGATACGCAGTATTTT. V usage is TRBV27 and J usage is TRBJ2-3; 7 bases agree with TRBD1. This CDR3 comprises 13 residues. Germline V gene data show CDR1 as MNHEY and CDR2 as SMNVEV (reference sequence).

CDR3: CASSSMAWDTQYF. The CDR3 DNA sequence: TGCGCCAGCAGCTCAATGGCCTGGGATACGCAGTATTTT. V is TRBV5-1 and J is TRBJ2-3; D not resolved. From germline, CDR1 is SGHRS and CDR2 YFSETQ. CDR3 length equals 13 residues. The V gene lost 3 bases and the J gene lost 6 bases, with 11 bases spanning the gap.

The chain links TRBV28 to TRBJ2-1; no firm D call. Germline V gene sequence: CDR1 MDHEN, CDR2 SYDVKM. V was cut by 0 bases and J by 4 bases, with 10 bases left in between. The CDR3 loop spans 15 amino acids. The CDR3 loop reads CASSLWGPSYNEQFF. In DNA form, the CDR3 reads TGTGCCAGCAGTTTATGGGGCCCCAGTTACAATGAGCAGTTCTTC. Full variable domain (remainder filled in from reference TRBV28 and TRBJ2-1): DVKVTQSSRYLVKRTGEKVFLECVQDMDHENMFWYRQDPGLGLRLIYFSYDVKMKEKGDIPEGYSVSREKKERFSLILESASTNQTSMYLCASSLWGPSYNEQFFGPGTRLTVL.

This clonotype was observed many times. CDR3 bases: TGCAGCGCCGCCGGACAAGTCTACGAGCAGTACTTC. Translating it yields CSAAGQVYEQYF. The chain joins TRBV29-1 to TRBJ2-7; weak D call: TRBD1 (5 bases). Germline lookup yields CDR1 SQVTM and CDR2 ANQGSEA. The CDR3 runs to 12 residues. The V and J ends lost 7 bases and 3 bases respectively, with 13 bases between them.

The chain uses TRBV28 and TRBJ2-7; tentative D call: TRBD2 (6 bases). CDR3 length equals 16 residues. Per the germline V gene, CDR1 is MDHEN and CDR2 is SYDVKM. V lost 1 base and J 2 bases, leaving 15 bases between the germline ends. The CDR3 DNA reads TGTGCCAGCAGTTTATCTCCGGGGACTCTCCCCTACGAGCAGTACTTC. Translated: CASSLSPGTLPYEQYF.

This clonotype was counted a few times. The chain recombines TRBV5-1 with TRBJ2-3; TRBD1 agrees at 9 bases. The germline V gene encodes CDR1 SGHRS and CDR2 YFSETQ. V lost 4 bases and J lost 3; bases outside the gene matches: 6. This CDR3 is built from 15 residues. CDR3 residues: CASSPSGTGTDTQYF. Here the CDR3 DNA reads TGCGCCAGCAGCCCCTCCGGGACAGGGACAGATACGCAGTATTTT.

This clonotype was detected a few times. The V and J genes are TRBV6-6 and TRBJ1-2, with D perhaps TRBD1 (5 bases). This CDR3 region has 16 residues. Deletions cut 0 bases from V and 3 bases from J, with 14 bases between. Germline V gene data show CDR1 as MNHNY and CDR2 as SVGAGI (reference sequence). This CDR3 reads CASSYSRQLLDYGYTF. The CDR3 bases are TGTGCCAGCAGTTACTCTCGACAGCTCCTTGACTATGGCTACACCTTC.

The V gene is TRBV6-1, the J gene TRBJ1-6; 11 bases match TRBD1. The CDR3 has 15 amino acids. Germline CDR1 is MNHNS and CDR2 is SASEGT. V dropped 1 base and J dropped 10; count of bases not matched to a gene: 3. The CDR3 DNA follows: TGTGCCAGCAGTGAAGTCGGACAGGGGGCATCACCCCTCCACTTT. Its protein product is CASSEVGQGASPLHF.

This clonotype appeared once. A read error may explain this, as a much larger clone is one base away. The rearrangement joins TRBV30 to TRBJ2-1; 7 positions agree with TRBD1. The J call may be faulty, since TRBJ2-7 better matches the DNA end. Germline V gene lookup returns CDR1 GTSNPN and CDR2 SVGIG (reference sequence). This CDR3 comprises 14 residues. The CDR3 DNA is TGTGCCTCCCAGGACAGGAGCTCCTACAATGAGCAGTACTTC. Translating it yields CASQDRSSYNEQYF.

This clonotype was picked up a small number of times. CDR3 in amino acids: CASSRRQGVVSNEKLFF. CDR3 coding DNA: TGTGCCAGCAGCCGAAGACAGGGGGTGGTTTCTAATGAAAAACTGTTTTTT. J is TRBJ1-4 and V is TRBV5-4; 9 nucleotides align to TRBD1. The V segment lost 4 bases and the J segment 3 bases; nucleotides outside the gene matches: 10. The germline V gene has CDR1 SGHNT and CDR2 YYREEE (reference sequence). The CDR3 spans 17 residues.

As DNA, the CDR3 is TGTGCCAGCCTCGGGACAGGTTCCTTCACAGATACGCAGTATTTT. This codes for CASLGTGSFTDTQYF. The chain joins TRBV25-1 to TRBJ2-3; the match to TRBD1 covers 8 bases. The CDR3 runs to 15 residues. In germline, CDR1 is MGHDK, CDR2 SYGVNS. V shed 8 bases and J 2 bases; nucleotides not matched to a gene: 9.

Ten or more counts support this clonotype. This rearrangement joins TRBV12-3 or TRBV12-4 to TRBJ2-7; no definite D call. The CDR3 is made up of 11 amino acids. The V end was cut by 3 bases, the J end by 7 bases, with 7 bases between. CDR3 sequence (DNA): TGTGCCAGCAGTTTCCTGGGAGAGCAGTACTTC. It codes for CASSFLGEQYF.

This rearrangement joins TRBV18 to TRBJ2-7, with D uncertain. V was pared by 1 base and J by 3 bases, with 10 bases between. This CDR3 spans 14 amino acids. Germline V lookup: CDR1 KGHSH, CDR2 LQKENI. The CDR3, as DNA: TGTGCCAGCTCACCACAACCACAGAACTACGAGCAGTACTTC. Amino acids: CASSPQPQNYEQYF.

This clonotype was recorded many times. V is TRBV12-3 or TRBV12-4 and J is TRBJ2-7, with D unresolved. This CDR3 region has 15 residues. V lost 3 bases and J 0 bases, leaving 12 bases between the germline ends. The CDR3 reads CASSFRASNSYEQYF. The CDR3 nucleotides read TGTGCCAGCAGTTTTCGGGCGTCCAACTCCTACGAGCAGTACTTC.

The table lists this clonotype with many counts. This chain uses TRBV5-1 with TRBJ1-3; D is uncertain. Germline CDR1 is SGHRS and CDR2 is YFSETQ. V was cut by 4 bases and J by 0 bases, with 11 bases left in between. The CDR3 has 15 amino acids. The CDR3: CASSPAIVSGNTIYF. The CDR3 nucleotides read TGCGCCAGCAGCCCAGCGATCGTCTCTGGAAACACCATATATTTT.

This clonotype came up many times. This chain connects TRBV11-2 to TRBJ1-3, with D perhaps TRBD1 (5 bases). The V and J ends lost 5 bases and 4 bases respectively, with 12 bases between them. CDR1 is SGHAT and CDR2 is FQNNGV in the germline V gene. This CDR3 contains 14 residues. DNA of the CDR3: TGTGCCAGCAGCGCTTCGGGGCCAGGAAACACCATATATTTT. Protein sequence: CASSASGPGNTIYF.

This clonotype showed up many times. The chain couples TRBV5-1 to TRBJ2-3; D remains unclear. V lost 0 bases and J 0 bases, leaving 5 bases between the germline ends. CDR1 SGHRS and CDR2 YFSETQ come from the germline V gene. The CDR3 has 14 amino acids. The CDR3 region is CASSLEQSTDTQYF. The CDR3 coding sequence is TGCGCCAGCAGCTTGGAGCAGAGCACAGATACGCAGTATTTT.

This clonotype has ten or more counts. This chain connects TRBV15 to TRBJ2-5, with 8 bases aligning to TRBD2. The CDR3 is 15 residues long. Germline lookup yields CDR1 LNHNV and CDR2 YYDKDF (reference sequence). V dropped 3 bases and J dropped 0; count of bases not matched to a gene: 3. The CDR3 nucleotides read TGTGCCACCAGCAGGGCACTAGCGGACCAAGAGACCCAGTACTTC. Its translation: CATSRALADQETQYF. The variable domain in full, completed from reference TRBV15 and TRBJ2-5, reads DAMVIQNPRYQVTQFGKPVTLSCSQTLNHNVMYWYQQKSSQAPKLLFHYYDKDFNNEADTPDNFQSRRPNTSFCFLDIRSPGLGDTAMYLCATSRALADQETQYFGPGTRLLVL.

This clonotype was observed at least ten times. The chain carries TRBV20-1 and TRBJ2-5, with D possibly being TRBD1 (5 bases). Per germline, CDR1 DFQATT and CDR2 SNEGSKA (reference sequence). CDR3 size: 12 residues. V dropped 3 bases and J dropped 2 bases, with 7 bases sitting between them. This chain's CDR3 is CSASQGQETQYF. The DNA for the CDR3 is TGCAGTGCTAGCCAGGGACAAGAGACCCAGTACTTC.

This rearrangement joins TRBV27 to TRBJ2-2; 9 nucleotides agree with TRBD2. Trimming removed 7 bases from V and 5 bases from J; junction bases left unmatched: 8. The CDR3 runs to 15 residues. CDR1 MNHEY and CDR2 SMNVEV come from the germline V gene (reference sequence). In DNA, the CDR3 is TGTGCCAGCACCGTAGCGGGAGTCGGGACCGGGGAGCTGTTTTTT. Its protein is CASTVAGVGTGELFF.

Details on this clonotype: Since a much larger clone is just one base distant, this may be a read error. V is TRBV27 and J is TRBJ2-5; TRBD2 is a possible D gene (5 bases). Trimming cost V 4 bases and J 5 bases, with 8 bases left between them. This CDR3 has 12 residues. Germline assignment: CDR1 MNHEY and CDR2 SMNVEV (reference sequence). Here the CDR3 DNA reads TGTGCCAGCAGTTCTGAGGGCGAGACCCAGTACTTC. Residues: CASSSEGETQYF.